Listed here are 21 T cell receptor beta chains from one sample, sequenced in a study of blood T cell repertoires in COVID-19. Method: immunoSEQ multiplex PCR; TCRdb's copy keeps in-frame clones and lacks some. The sample shows approximately 76,000 clones, more than 65% of them seen only once. The source material was peripheral blood. Receptor source: a man in his forties or fifties with acute or convalescent COVID-19.

The genes are TRBV5-1 and TRBJ1-2; 8 nucleotides match TRBD1. The CDR3 extends over 14 amino acids. Germline assignment: CDR1 SGHRS and CDR2 YFSETQ. V lost 0 bases, J lost 2 bases, and 0 bases stayed unmatched. The CDR3 spells CASSLGQGNYGYTF. The CDR3 nucleotides read TGCGCCAGCAGCTTGGGACAGGGGAACTATGGCTACACCTTC.

The CDR3 spells CASSSTRGGNEQFF. DNA of the CDR3: TGTGCCAGCAGTTCGACCCGGGGAGGCAATGAGCAGTTCTTC. The chain joins TRBV5-4 to TRBJ2-1; TRBD2 is a possible D gene (6 bases). Germline-derived CDR1 and CDR2 are SGHNT and YYREEE (reference sequence). V lost 5 bases to trimming and J lost 6 bases, with 15 bases between them. The CDR3 is 14 residues long.

V usage is TRBV6-6 and J usage is TRBJ2-6; 7 positions match TRBD1. The CDR3 consists of 18 residues. Germline V CDR1 and CDR2: MNHNY, SVGAGI (reference sequence). V lost 5 bases and J lost 0; bases outside the gene matches: 10. The CDR3 here is CASSLTGPFSSGANVLTF. The CDR3 DNA reads TGTGCCAGCAGTCTGACAGGGCCTTTCTCCTCTGGGGCCAACGTCCTGACTTTC.

J is TRBJ1-5 and V is TRBV6-5; 9 nucleotides agree with TRBD1. Germline V gives CDR1 MNHEY, CDR2 SVGAGI. The CDR3 is made up of 14 amino acids. J lost 2 bases, V lost 10 bases, and 6 bases had no gene match. The CDR3 reads CATADRGGNQPQHF. CDR3 coding DNA: TGTGCCACCGCGGACAGGGGTGGCAATCAGCCCCAGCATTTT.

This clone was picked up one time. The V call is TRBV5-4, the J call TRBJ1-4, with D perhaps TRBD1 (5 bases). Germline lookup yields CDR1 SGHNT and CDR2 YYREEE (reference sequence). Trimming pared 0 bases from V and 7 bases from J, leaving 16 bases between. This CDR3 is 16 amino acids long. CDR3 in DNA: TGTGCCAGCAGCTTGGGTGGGGCAGGGAAAGGTGAAAAACTGTTTTTT. Amino acids: CASSLGGAGKGEKLFF. The complete variable domain, with remaining parts taken from reference TRBV5-4 and TRBJ1-4, reads ETGVTQSPTHLIKTRGQQVTLRCSSQSGHNTVSWYQQALGQGPQFIFQYYREEENGRGNFPPRFSGLQFPNYSSELNVNALELDDSALYLCASSLGGAGKGEKLFFGSGTQLSVL.

This clone was seen a few times. This chain links TRBV7-9 with TRBJ1-4, with D unresolved. This CDR3 spans 14 amino acids. Germline assignment: CDR1 SEHNR and CDR2 FQNEAQ (reference sequence). V was shortened by 1 base and J by 6 bases, with 9 bases between the two germline ends. CDR3 sequence (DNA): TGTGCCAGCAGCTTAGTATTTGGAGATGAAAAACTGTTTTTT. Amino acid sequence: CASSLVFGDEKLFF. Supplemented by reference TRBV7-9 and TRBJ1-4, the full variable domain reads DTGVSQNPRHKITKRGQNVTFRCDPISEHNRLYWYRQTLGQGPEFLTYFQNEAQLEKSRLLSDRFSAERPKGSFSTLEIQRTEQGDSAMYLCASSLVFGDEKLFFGSGTQLSVL.

The V and J genes are TRBV7-2 and TRBJ2-2; TRBD2 matches at 9 bases. Germline CDR1 is SGHTA and CDR2 is FQGNSA. The J segment lost 5 bases and the V segment lost 0 bases, leaving 4 bases of the junction unmatched. There are 16 residues in the CDR3. The CDR3 reads CASSLAAAGGTGELFF. The CDR3 bases are TGTGCCAGCAGCTTAGCGGCAGCGGGGGGAACCGGGGAGCTGTTTTTT.

The chain carries TRBV29-1 and TRBJ2-2; D is perhaps TRBD1 (6 bases). From germline, CDR1 is SQVTM and CDR2 ANQGSEA. This CDR3 comprises 14 residues. Deletions cut 3 bases from V and 0 bases from J, with 8 bases between. The CDR3: CSVDGQSNTGELFF. The CDR3, as DNA: TGCAGCGTTGATGGACAGTCGAACACCGGGGAGCTGTTTTTT.

This chain joins TRBV6-6 and TRBJ1-2, with unresolved D. Germline CDR1 reads MNHNY; CDR2 reads SVGAGI (reference sequence). The CDR3 length is 16 residues. The germline V and J ends were trimmed by 0 bases and 4 bases, with 15 bases remaining between them. CDR3 in DNA: TGTGCCAGCAGTTACTCGTTGCGGGCCTCGACCTATGGCTACACCTTC. It yields the protein CASSYSLRASTYGYTF.

The chain couples TRBV4-3 to TRBJ1-4; D remains unclear. This CDR3 spans 14 amino acids. V lost 3 bases to trimming and J lost 8 bases, with 13 bases between them. The germline gives CDR1 LGHNA, CDR2 YSLEER. This CDR3 is CASSQRPWSEKLFF. CDR3 DNA sequence: TGCGCCAGCAGCCAGCGTCCCTGGAGCGAAAAACTGTTTTTT.

The CDR3, as DNA: TGTGCCAGCAGCTTAGTAACTAGCGGGGGTCGGGAGACCCAGTACTTC. Its protein is CASSLVTSGGRETQYF. This chain uses TRBV7-2 with TRBJ2-5, with 11 positions matching TRBD2. V was clipped by 1 base and J by 5 bases; unmatched bases: 6. CDR1 SGHTA and CDR2 FQGNSA come from the germline V gene. CDR3 size: 16 residues. The complete variable domain, with remaining parts taken from reference TRBV7-2 and TRBJ2-5, reads GAGVSQSPSNKVTEKGKDVELRCDPISGHTALYWYRQSLGQGLEFLIYFQGNSAPDKSGLPSDRFSAERTGGSVSTLTIQRTQQEDSAVYLCASSLVTSGGRETQYFGPGTRLLVL.

This chain links TRBV27 with TRBJ2-4; D gene uncertain. The CDR3 runs 16 residues. V was clipped by 5 bases and J by 8 bases, with 22 bases between them. The V gene's germline CDR1 is MNHEY and CDR2 SMNVEV (reference sequence). The CDR3 region has the DNA TGTGCCAGCAGTCCCCGTTTGTCCTGGTCGATAGACATTCAGTACTTC. Translation gives CASSPRLSWSIDIQYF.

This clone was detected once. This chain uses TRBV9 with TRBJ2-5; TRBD1 might be the D (5 bases). The CDR3 contains 15 residues. V was shortened by 0 bases and J by 3 bases, with 12 bases between the two germline ends. Germline lookup yields CDR1 SGDLS and CDR2 YYNGEE. The CDR3 coding sequence is TGTGCCAGCAGCGTAGCCATGGACACCGAAGAGACCCAGTACTTC. Amino acids: CASSVAMDTEETQYF.

This sequence joins TRBV5-1 and TRBJ2-5, with 11 bases fitting TRBD1. Germline V gene lookup returns CDR1 SGHRS and CDR2 YFSETQ. This CDR3 spans 14 amino acids. The V segment lost 4 bases and the J segment 5 bases; nucleotides outside the gene matches: 4. The CDR3 protein is CASSPGQGAETQYF. The CDR3, as DNA: TGCGCCAGCAGCCCTGGACAGGGGGCTGAGACCCAGTACTTC.

J is TRBJ1-5 and V is TRBV28; D gene unclear. Trimming shortened V by 5 bases and J by 6 bases, and 5 bases separated the two germline ends. The CDR3 spans 11 residues. Germline loops: CDR1 MDHEN, CDR2 SYDVKM. The CDR3 spells CASSRVQPQHF. In nucleotides, the CDR3 is TGTGCCAGCAGTCGGGTTCAGCCCCAGCATTTT.

This clone turned up a few times. The chain combines TRBV30 with TRBJ1-4, with D unclear. Germline assignment: CDR1 GTSNPN and CDR2 SVGIG (reference sequence). CDR3 size: 13 residues. Trimming cost V 5 bases and J 8 bases, with 15 bases left between them. Written as DNA, the CDR3 is TGTGCCTGGTCCGAATGGGAGGGAGAAAAACTGTTTTTT. This codes for CAWSEWEGEKLFF.

Only a few counts were recorded for this clone. The rearrangement joins TRBV5-8 to TRBJ2-7; 8 nucleotides match TRBD2. The CDR3 has 15 residues. Germline V lookup: CDR1 SGHTS, CDR2 YDEGEE. V shed 0 bases, J shed 2 bases, and the junction held 4 bases outside the gene matches. In DNA, the CDR3 is TGTGCCAGCAGCTTGGCGGGGGGGCTTACCTACGAGCAGTACTTC. The encoded protein is CASSLAGGLTYEQYF.

This clone was counted a few times. The chain combines TRBV28 with TRBJ1-6, with a possible D match to TRBD1 (6 bases). Trimming took 3 bases from V and 9 from J, leaving 12 bases between them. The CDR3 sequence is 14 residues long. Germline CDR1 and CDR2: MDHEN and SYDVKM. For the CDR3, the DNA is TGTGCCAGCAGTTTTGGGGGGGCTTCTTCACCCCTCCACTTT. It is translated as CASSFGGASSPLHF.

The genes are TRBV11-3 and TRBJ2-7, with TRBD1 identical over 7 bases. The CDR3 has 14 residues. V lost 5 bases and J lost 6; bases outside the gene matches: 10. CDR1 and CDR2 (germline): SGHNT, YENEEA. The CDR3 nucleotides read TGTGCCAGCAGCCTGAAGGGGGCTTCATCCGAGCAGTACTTC. This translates into CASSLKGASSEQYF.

The CDR3 DNA reads as TGTGCCAGCAGTTACTCGACAGGGGAACTTAGGAGCAATCAGCCCCAGCATTTT. Residues: CASSYSTGELRSNQPQHF. The genes are TRBV6-2 or TRBV6-3 and TRBJ1-5, with 8 bases identical to TRBD1. The length of the CDR3 is 18 residues. Germline assignment: CDR1 MNHEY and CDR2 SVGEGT. The trim removed 0 bases at V and 1 base at J, leaving 8 bases unmatched.

The chain joins TRBV29-1 to TRBJ2-5, with D perhaps matching TRBD1 (6 bases). Trimming pared 0 bases from V and 1 base from J, leaving 12 bases between. The germline gives CDR1 SQVTM, CDR2 ANQGSEA. The CDR3 loop spans 15 amino acids. The CDR3 DNA follows: TGCAGCGTTGAAGATTTGGGACAAAGCCAAGAGACCCAGTACTTC. Amino acids: CSVEDLGQSQETQYF.